This T cell receptor (beta chain) was captured by sequencing in a study of cytotoxic CD8 clonotypes in ibrutinib-treated CLL. Study-wide background: Within the patient group, ten to twelve were relapsed/refractory and 15 treatment-naive, and approximately 17 were IGHV unmutated.

Study-wide results and caveats: Pretreatment clonality was elevated relative to age-matched healthy donors and paralleled circulating CD8+ T-cell counts.

With sequencing, the targeted depth ranged from 1 in 200,000 to 1 in 1 million T cells. Repertoires were generated with immunoSEQ multiplex PCR, while TCRdb's copy carries only in-frame clones and drops some. The table records 70,000 to 85,000 clones, more than 70% of them present only once. Germline V lookup: CDR1 GTSNPN, CDR2 SVGIG (reference sequence). This CDR3 has 12 amino acids. V was pared by 0 bases and J by 9 bases, with 6 bases between. This clone was seen a few times. Its target is not known. The sample in question was PBMCs, obtained at disease progression, from a patient treated with ibrutinib. The rearrangement joins TRBV30 to TRBJ1-6; D gene ambiguous. This receptor was identified in a human donor with chronic lymphocytic leukemia. CDR3 region: CAWSVGGSPLHF. DNA of the CDR3: TGTGCCTGGAGTGTAGGAGGTTCACCCCTCCACTTT.